A single sample gave rise to the 18 T cell receptor beta chains below, sequenced in a study of T cells in Graves' hyperthyroidism and ophthalmopathy (dated by TCRdb to about 2019). Libraries came from multiplex PCR. Sequenced using an Illumina HiSeq 2000. The TCR beta CDR3 regions were amplified from the RNA transcripts. The TCR CDR3 was subjected to a first round of RT-PCR using the HTBI primer set and the Qiagen OneStep RT-PCR kit. The raw public reads went through TCRdb reprocessing: fastp at Q25, MiXCR clone calling, in-frame beta chains kept. Here each entry gathers all rows of one CDR3 protein and keeps the most common genes and DNA. For this sample there are under 300,000 distinct CDR3 sequences; 13% to 15% appear just once. The ten largest clones take up less than 15% of the sample. Sample: blood. These receptors were collected from a woman between 40 and 55 years old with Graves' hyperthyroidism that later progressed to Graves' ophthalmopathy.

This clonotype was observed at least ten times. This sequence joins TRBV11-2 and TRBJ2-7; D might be TRBD1 (6 bases). The V and J ends lost 6 bases and 7 bases respectively, with 13 bases between them. CDR1 SGHAT and CDR2 FQNNGV come from the germline V gene. This CDR3 region has 12 residues. Here the CDR3 DNA reads TGTGCCAGCAGTAAACAGGGTGGTGAGCAGTACTTC. It yields the protein CASSKQGGEQYF.

This clonotype was seen only a few times. A much larger clone differs from this one at a single base, so this may be a read error. This rearrangement joins TRBV13 to TRBJ2-1; 8 positions match TRBD1. CDR3 size: 16 residues. CDR1 and CDR2 from the germline V gene are PRHDT and FYEKMQ (reference sequence). J gave up 6 bases and V 4 bases, and 11 bases lay outside the gene matches. CDR3 sequence reads: CASSSRTQGAGNEQFF. In DNA, the CDR3 is TGTGCCAGCAGCTCCAGAACCCAGGGGGCAGGCAATGAGCAGTTCTTC. Using reference TRBV13 and TRBJ2-1 for the parts outside the CDR3, the full variable domain is AAGVIQSPRHLIKEKRETATLKCYPIPRHDTVYWYQQGPGQDPQFLISFYEKMQSDKGSIPDRFSAQQFSDYHSELNMSSLELGDSALYFCASSSRTQGAGNEQFFGPGTRLTVL.

This clonotype came up many times. The chain has TRBV20-1 and TRBJ2-7, with 8 bases fitting TRBD2. With V trimmed by 6 bases and J by 3 bases, 7 bases remained unmatched. The CDR3 consists of 13 residues. Germline CDR1 and CDR2: DFQATT and SNEGSKA (reference sequence). The CDR3 loop reads CSAPGLGGYEQYF. The CDR3 DNA sequence: TGCAGTGCCCCGGGACTAGGAGGCTACGAGCAGTACTTC.

This clonotype was detected a few times. This chain links TRBV11-2 with TRBJ2-1; 9 nucleotides agree with TRBD2. Per the germline V gene, CDR1 is SGHAT and CDR2 is FQNNGV. The CDR3 loop spans 14 amino acids. The V segment lost 4 bases and the J segment 6 bases; nucleotides outside the gene matches: 4. CDR3 loop: CASSSRTSVNEQFF. Written as DNA, the CDR3 is TGTGCCAGCAGCTCACGGACTAGCGTCAATGAGCAGTTCTTC.

The chain links TRBV28 to TRBJ1-5; the D is unclear. The germline gives CDR1 MDHEN, CDR2 SYDVKM. V lost 6 bases, J lost 7 bases, and 10 bases lay in between. The CDR3 length is 12 residues. The DNA for the CDR3 is TGTGCCAGCAGAGATGACGGACAGCCCCAGCATTTT. Residues: CASRDDGQPQHF.

As concerns this clonotype: A much bigger clone sits one base away, suggesting this may be a read error. The V call is TRBV20-1, the J call TRBJ2-1, with TRBD2 identical over 7 bases. The DNA end is more similar to TRBJ2-7, so the J call may be wrong. The germline V gene encodes CDR1 DFQATT and CDR2 SNEGSKA (reference sequence). This CDR3 spans 15 amino acids. CDR3 sequence reads: CSARERGSSYNEQYF. The CDR3 nucleotides read TGCAGTGCTAGGGAGCGGGGCAGCTCCTACAATGAGCAGTACTTC.

This clonotype has at least ten counts. The CDR3 DNA sequence: TGTGCCACCAGCTCGGGAGGGTTCCTATACAATGAGCAGTTCTTC. Translated: CATSSGGFLYNEQFF. The V call is TRBV15, the J call TRBJ2-1; 8 nucleotides align to TRBD2. With V trimmed by 5 bases and J by 4 bases, 7 bases remained unmatched. The germline V gene has CDR1 LNHNV and CDR2 YYDKDF (reference sequence). This CDR3 comprises 15 residues.

This clonotype showed up just a few times. The chain recombines TRBV4-2 with TRBJ2-3; TRBD2 agrees at 12 bases. The CDR3 runs 19 residues. The V gene's germline CDR1 is LGHNA and CDR2 YNFKEQ. V dropped 0 bases and J dropped 2; count of bases not matched to a gene: 9. The chain's CDR3 is CASSQDSSGRGIHTDTQYF. DNA of the CDR3: TGTGCCAGCAGCCAAGATTCTAGCGGGAGGGGGATACACACAGATACGCAGTATTTT.

This clonotype occurred once. The V and J genes are TRBV10-3 and TRBJ2-7, with 14 bases identical to TRBD2. V lost 7 bases and J lost 4; bases outside the gene matches: 6. The CDR3 length is 15 residues. Germline loops: CDR1 ENHRY, CDR2 SYGVKD. This CDR3 is CAIKGGLAGAYEQYF. The CDR3 DNA follows: TGTGCCATCAAGGGGGGACTAGCGGGAGCGTACGAGCAGTACTTC.

Of note for this clonotype: This may stem from a read error, because a much larger clone lies one nucleotide away. V usage is TRBV12-3 or TRBV12-4 and J usage is TRBJ1-1; D is possibly TRBD1 (5 bases). The CDR3 loop spans 13 amino acids. CDR3 coding DNA: TGTGTCAGCAGGAAAGGGGCGAACACTGAAGCTTTCTTT. It yields the protein CVSRKGANTEAFF.

The rearrangement uses TRBV12-3 or TRBV12-4 and TRBJ1-2, with 8 nucleotides matching TRBD1. J gave up 6 bases and V 2 bases, and 5 bases lay outside the gene matches. This CDR3 contains 14 residues. In DNA, the CDR3 is TGTGCCAGCAGTTTAAGGGCAGGGGGCCATGGCTACACCTTC. Protein: CASSLRAGGHGYTF.

This clonotype was counted many times. The CDR3 region has the DNA TGTGCCAGCAGCCGACAGGGGACCGGGGAGCTGTTTTTT. Encoded protein: CASSRQGTGELFF. This chain joins TRBV11-3 and TRBJ2-2; 8 nucleotides align to TRBD1. The V and J ends lost 5 bases and 5 bases, in that order; junction bases with no gene match: 1. The V gene's germline CDR1 is SGHNT and CDR2 YENEEA. This CDR3 is built from 13 residues.

At least ten counts were recorded for this clonotype. The chain couples TRBV9 to TRBJ1-1; D gene unclear. Germline values: CDR1 SGDLS, CDR2 YYNGEE. Between the trimmed V and J ends, which lost 0 bases and 3 bases, there was a span of 12 bases. CDR3 length equals 15 residues. The CDR3 coding sequence is TGTGCCAGCAGCGTAGGGACCCTTGGGTACACTGAAGCTTTCTTT. Its protein is CASSVGTLGYTEAFF.

This clonotype was seen many times. J is TRBJ2-7 and V is TRBV12-3 or TRBV12-4; no clear D gene. This CDR3 contains 13 residues. The V end lost 2 bases, the J end lost 3 bases, and 8 bases lay between the germline ends. The CDR3 DNA reads as TGTGCCAGCAGTTTAATGGAAGACTACGAGCAGTACTTC. Its translation: CASSLMEDYEQYF.

This clonotype was observed many times. The gene calls are TRBV5-8 and TRBJ1-2; maybe TRBD1 (5 bases). Per germline, CDR1 SGHTS and CDR2 YDEGEE. Trimming took 0 bases from V and 8 from J, leaving 8 bases between them. This CDR3 has 12 amino acids. Here the CDR3 DNA reads TGTGCCAGCAGCTTGGGGGGCCTGGGCTACACCTTC. Residues: CASSLGGLGYTF.

This clonotype was counted at least ten times. This chain links TRBV10-2 with TRBJ2-2; perhaps TRBD2 as D (5 bases). The CDR3 contains 13 residues. V was cut by 6 bases and J by 4 bases, with 9 bases left in between. Germline loops: CDR1 WSHSY, CDR2 SAAADI. In DNA form, the CDR3 reads TGCGCCAGCAGGGGAACTAGCACCGGGGAGCTGTTTTTT. Protein product: CASRGTSTGELFF.

In this sample, this clonotype turned up many times. The genes are TRBV7-9 and TRBJ1-2; D gene unclear. Germline values: CDR1 SEHNR, CDR2 FQNEAQ (reference sequence). The CDR3 is 13 residues long. Trimming pared 5 bases from V and 7 bases from J, leaving 14 bases between. The CDR3 reads CASSRAVPLGYTF. CDR3 in DNA: TGTGCCAGCAGCCGAGCCGTGCCCCTTGGCTACACCTTC. Looking up the rest from reference TRBV7-9 and TRBJ1-2 gives the full variable domain: DTGVSQNPRHKITKRGQNVTFRCDPISEHNRLYWYRQTLGQGPEFLTYFQNEAQLEKSRLLSDRFSAERPKGSFSTLEIQRTEQGDSAMYLCASSRAVPLGYTFGSGTRLTVV.

A few counts support this clonotype. V gene TRBV15 combines with J gene TRBJ2-3; no clear D. V lost 3 bases and J lost 6, with 22 bases in between. Germline V gives CDR1 LNHNV, CDR2 YYDKDF (reference sequence). There are 17 residues in the CDR3. The CDR3: CATSSRVDPTVGDTQYF. DNA for the CDR3: TGTGCCACCAGCAGTCGTGTGGACCCAACTGTGGGGGATACGCAGTATTTT. Complete variable domain (other parts from reference TRBV15 and TRBJ2-3): DAMVIQNPRYQVTQFGKPVTLSCSQTLNHNVMYWYQQKSSQAPKLLFHYYDKDFNNEADTPDNFQSRRPNTSFCFLDIRSPGLGDTAMYLCATSSRVDPTVGDTQYFGPGTRLTVL.